This TCR beta chain was sequenced during a study of OX40 agonist ivuxolimab in advanced cancers. Across the whole study: Three patients got partial responses; one had hepatocellular carcinoma and two had cutaneous melanoma. Whole-study results and caveats: Antigen specificity was not determined for the expanded peripheral T cells.

Any history of autoimmune disease or systemic immunosuppression disqualified patients. Concerning this clone: Its specificity is unknown.

The data were produced by immunoSEQ multiplex PCR, yet TCRdb's version contains in-frame clones alone and is incomplete. The table records around 74,000 clones, 80% to 90% of them present only once. This receptor was taken from an adult with an advanced solid tumor such as melanoma, head and neck, liver or kidney cancer. Sequencing used CD4+ or CD8+ T cells sorted from blood, obtained in a trial of the OX40 agonist ivuxolimab.

The DNA of the CDR3 is TGTGCCAGCGGGTCGTCAGATACGCAGTATTTT. Encoded protein: CASGSSDTQYF. The gene calls are TRBV6-6 and TRBJ2-3; D gene ambiguous. The CDR3 is 11 residues long. Germline V gives CDR1 MNHNY, CDR2 SVGAGI (reference sequence). The V gene lost 8 bases and the J gene lost 4 bases, with 7 bases spanning the gap.